Listed here are 15 T cell receptor beta chains from one sample, sequenced in a study of human T cells and chemical hapten exposure (dated by TCRdb to the early 2020s). The protocol used for the library was RACE. The instrument was a NextSeq 500. The public reads were run again by TCRdb, first through fastp at Q25 and then through MiXCR, and only productive beta chains were kept. Each CDR3 protein appears once, grouped with its most common genes and DNA. This sample lists 360,000 or so distinct CDR3 sequences; about 6% were detected once. Around 6.1% of the sample rests with the top ten. Read against the paper, the sample's time point label means: patch test 2, 6 weeks after DPC sensitization. What the treatment or condition label conveys for this sample: therapeutic diphenylcyclopropenone sensitization with weekly scalp DPC. The sequenced sample was whole blood, obtained in connection with sensitization to the hapten diphenylcyclopropenone (DPC). All receptors come from a woman aged 18-29 years with alopecia areata. Some clones in this sample may be carry-over from other donors' samples.

The rearrangement uses TRBV7-2 and TRBJ2-7; D remains ambiguous. The germline gives CDR1 SGHTA, CDR2 FQGNSA. The CDR3 contains 17 residues. Trimming shortened V by 1 base and J by 0 bases, and 16 bases separated the two germline ends. The CDR3 sequence is CASSLGATRSSSYEQYF. In DNA form, the CDR3 reads TGTGCCAGCAGCTTAGGCGCTACCAGGAGCAGCTCCTACGAGCAGTACTTC.

This chain uses TRBV12-3 or TRBV12-4 with TRBJ2-3; D remains ambiguous. The germline V and J ends were trimmed by 3 bases and 2 bases, with 9 bases remaining between them. CDR3 length equals 14 residues. The CDR3 protein is CASSLQETTDTQYF. Here the CDR3 DNA reads TGTGCCAGCAGTTTGCAGGAGACCACAGATACGCAGTATTTT.

In this sample, this clonotype turned up a few times. The chain joins TRBV6-1 to TRBJ1-2, with D unclear. The CDR3 contains 14 residues. The germline V gene has CDR1 MNHNS and CDR2 SASEGT. Trimming pared 0 bases from V and 3 bases from J, leaving 8 bases between. In DNA form, the CDR3 reads TGTGCCAGCAGTGAAGCAGGGAGGGACTATGGCTACACCTTC. Its protein product is CASSEAGRDYGYTF.

Ten or more counts support this clonotype. V gene TRBV7-9 combines with J gene TRBJ2-7; 7 nucleotides agree with TRBD1. The CDR3 has 18 amino acids. Germline-derived CDR1 and CDR2 are SEHNR and FQNEAQ (reference sequence). The V gene end was trimmed by 6 bases and the J gene end by 0 bases; junction bases not matched to a gene: 17. DNA for the CDR3: TGTGCCAGCAGTTCTCCGTACGGTTCCGGGACAGTCTCCTACGAGCAGTACTTC. This codes for CASSSPYGSGTVSYEQYF.

This clonotype was recorded many times. The chain recombines TRBV9 with TRBJ1-3; the D gene is possibly TRBD1 (6 bases). With 0 bases removed from V and 0 bases from J, the gap between germline ends came to 19 bases. CDR1 is SGDLS, CDR2 YYNGEE, per germline. The length of the CDR3 is 19 residues. The CDR3 loop reads CASSVERSRGGASGNTIYF. In DNA, the CDR3 is TGTGCCAGCAGCGTAGAGCGGTCCAGAGGGGGTGCCTCTGGAAACACCATATATTTT.

Note on this clonotype: Possible read error: a much larger clone is one base away. The rearrangement links TRBV6-5 to TRBJ1-1, with a weak D call TRBD1 (6 bases). Germline V lookup: CDR1 MNHEY, CDR2 SVGAGI. The CDR3 loop spans 15 amino acids. The DNA for the CDR3 is TGTGCCAACAGTTACGGGGGGGCGGCGAACACTGAAGCTTTCTTT. This sequence encodes CANSYGGAANTEAFF.

Ten or more counts support this clonotype. The J gene is TRBJ1-3, the V gene TRBV7-8, with unresolved D. Germline lookup yields CDR1 SGHVS and CDR2 FQNEAQ. The CDR3 is made up of 15 amino acids. Trimming removed 0 bases from V and 8 bases from J, with 14 bases in between. The CDR3: CASSLAVGPGYTIYF. The DNA for the CDR3 is TGTGCCAGCAGCTTAGCCGTTGGACCTGGTTACACCATATATTTT.

This clonotype was recorded a few times. This chain connects TRBV5-1 to TRBJ1-1; 9 nucleotides agree with TRBD1. Germline CDR1 and CDR2: SGHRS and YFSETQ. The CDR3 runs to 14 residues. J lost 3 bases, V lost 4 bases, and 4 bases had no gene match. CDR3 sequence reads: CASSGTGYDTEAFF. The CDR3 DNA follows: TGCGCCAGCAGCGGGACAGGGTACGACACTGAAGCTTTCTTT.

The chain is built from TRBV18 and TRBJ1-5; D gene unclear. V was cut by 3 bases and J by 10 bases, with 19 bases left in between. The CDR3 covers 15 residues. CDR1 and CDR2 from the germline V gene are KGHSH and LQKENI. CDR3 sequence: CASSPRETAWGPQHF. The DNA for the CDR3 is TGTGCCAGCTCACCTCGAGAGACGGCTTGGGGTCCCCAGCATTTT. Variable domain in full (rest from reference TRBV18 and TRBJ1-5): NAGVMQNPRHLVRRRGQEARLRCSPMKGHSHVYWYRQLPEEGLKFMVYLQKENIIDESGMPKERFSAEFPKEGPSILRIQQVVRGDSAAYFCASSPRETAWGPQHFGDGTRLSIL.

This clonotype was seen only a few times. The genes are TRBV10-3 and TRBJ1-6; perhaps TRBD1 as D (5 bases). CDR3 length: 17 residues. Trimming left V 0 bases short and J 9 bases short, with 18 bases between. Germline assignment: CDR1 ENHRY and CDR2 SYGVKD. The CDR3 DNA reads TGTGCCATCAGTGAGTCAATAACACAGGTGGGGGGTTCACCCCTCCACTTT. Amino acids: CAISESITQVGGSPLHF.

The table lists this clonotype with a few counts. This sequence joins TRBV18 and TRBJ1-1; D unclear. Germline loops: CDR1 KGHSH, CDR2 LQKENI. V lost 3 bases and J 3 bases, leaving 11 bases between the germline ends. The CDR3 length is 14 residues. The CDR3 bases are TGTGCCAGCTCACCGCCATCACTGGACACTGAAGCTTTCTTT. Encoded protein: CASSPPSLDTEAFF.

This clonotype was seen only a few times. For the CDR3, the DNA is TGTGCCAGCAGCTTGGGCACTCCTTCCTACGAGCAGTACTTC. This codes for CASSLGTPSYEQYF. This chain links TRBV5-6 with TRBJ2-7, with D unresolved. Germline values: CDR1 SGHDT, CDR2 YYEEEE. V lost 0 bases and J 1 base, leaving 8 bases between the germline ends. The CDR3 totals 14 residues.

The chain carries TRBV7-9 and TRBJ2-1; D is undetermined. V lost 7 bases to trimming and J lost 2 bases, with 21 bases between them. There are 17 residues in the CDR3. Per germline, CDR1 SEHNR and CDR2 FQNEAQ (reference sequence). In DNA, the CDR3 is TGTGCCAGCACCCCGTCACAGCTGAGTGGGCCCTACAATGAGCAGTTCTTC. Protein product: CASTPSQLSGPYNEQFF.

The chain recombines TRBV24-1 with TRBJ2-1; D call uncertain. CDR3 length: 13 amino acids. Trimming pared 1 base from V and 9 bases from J, leaving 9 bases between. Germline CDR1 and CDR2: KGHDR and SFDVKD. In nucleotides, the CDR3 is TGTGCCACCAGTGATTTCTCAAGAGCTGAGCAGTTCTTC. Translated, it gives CATSDFSRAEQFF.

V usage is TRBV6-2 or TRBV6-3 and J usage is TRBJ2-2; tentative D call: TRBD2 (6 bases). The germline V gene encodes CDR1 MNHEY and CDR2 SVGEGT. Trimming shortened V by 5 bases and J by 4 bases, and 14 bases separated the two germline ends. The CDR3 has 15 residues. The CDR3 DNA sequence: TGTGCCAGCAGTCGACCGGGACTTAGCACCGGGGAGCTGTTTTTT. Amino acids: CASSRPGLSTGELFF.